A selection of T cell receptor beta chains follows, all from one sample in a study of T cell repertoires in cytomegalovirus infection. Antigens for these TCRs are unknown. TCRdb re-derived calls from the reads in MiXCR, one entry per CDR3 protein. The table has about 830,000 distinct CDR3 sequences, 32% seen once. The sample in question was cultured CD8+ T cells from PBMCs, obtained from culture after CMV antigen stimulation. The receptors originated from a human donor in good health (CMV status not recorded). Some clones in this sample may be carry-over from other donors' samples. Each CDR3 is given with its conserved first and last residue. The D gene is left open where the match is weak. Only some rows state a clone size, as once, few, many or a class for expanded clones.

TRBV27	TRBD1	NA	TRBJ1-4	CASTFVRGNEKLFF	TGTGCCAGCACGTTTGTCAGGGGGAATGAAAAACTGTTTTTT
TRBV28	NA	NA	TRBJ1-5	CASSSRTDSNQPQHF	TGTGCCAGCAGTTCAAGGACAGATAGCAATCAGCCCCAGCATTTT
TRBV5-1	NA	NA	TRBJ2-3	CASGGRGADTQYF	TGCGCCAGCGGAGGGCGGGGAGCAGATACGCAGTATTTT
TRBV7-3	NA	NA	TRBJ2-6	CASSHSGASSGANVLTF	TGTGCCAGCAGCCATTCGGGAGCCTCCTCTGGGGCCAACGTCCTGACTTTC
TRBV4-3	NA	few	TRBJ1-1	CASTLDLSANTEAFF	TGCGCCAGCACCTTAGATCTGTCGGCGAACACTGAAGCTTTCTTT
TRBV7-2	TRBD2	many	TRBJ2-3	CASSSGRSGGTKRTQYF	TGTGCCAGCAGCTCCGGCCGTAGCGGGGGGACTAAAAGGACGCAGTATTTT
TRBV20-1	NA	many	TRBJ1-2	CSARVHTRGGAYGYTF	TGCAGTGCTAGAGTACACACACGGGGGGGGGCCTATGGCTACACCTTC
TRBV4-1	NA	NA	TRBJ2-1	CANSQDPDSGYNEQFF	TGCGCCAACAGCCAAGATCCGGATAGCGGTTACAATGAGCAGTTCTTC
TRBV5-6	NA	few	TRBJ2-2	CASSPLLTGELFF	TGTGCCAGCAGCCCCTTATTAACCGGGGAGCTGTTTTTT
TRBV12-3/TRBV12-4	NA	many	TRBJ1-1	CASSFGTVINTEAFF	TGTGCCAGCAGTTTTGGAACGGTGATTAACACTGAAGCTTTCTTT
TRBV5-6	TRBD2	NA	TRBJ2-1	CASSGTTNRGGSYNEQFF	TGTGCCAGCAGCGGTACCACTAATCGGGGGGGCTCCTACAATGAGCAGTTCTTC
TRBV12-3/TRBV12-4	NA	few	TRBJ1-1	CASSSKVLNTEAFF	TGTGCCAGCAGTTCGAAGGTGCTGAACACTGAAGCTTTCTTT
TRBV6-2/TRBV6-3	NA	NA	TRBJ2-1	CASSHDPGSYNEQFF	TGTGCCAGCAGTCACGACCCGGGGTCATACAATGAGCAGTTCTTC
TRBV7-9	TRBD1	few	TRBJ1-2	CAIFGQGAGYGYTF	TGTGCCATCTTTGGACAGGGGGCGGGCTATGGCTACACCTTC
TRBV24-1	NA	many	TRBJ2-1	CATSDSQGRQWNEQFF	TGTGCCACCAGTGATTCCCAGGGGCGGCAGTGGAATGAGCAGTTCTTC